This TCR beta chain was observed in a study of blood T cells in healthy people across ages. About the research overall: T cells yielded about one barcoded beta molecule per two cells through template switching. Points from the study as a whole: TCR beta diversity correlated strongly with naive T cell percentage.

Sample-barcoded 5' priming and a J-beta primer mix drove a second PCR of roughly 7 to 11 cycles. TCRdb recomputed calls from the 5' RACE reads with MiXCR, one row per CDR3 protein. The sample yields about 830,000 distinct CDR3 sequences, approximately 59% seen once. V lost 3 bases, J lost 2 bases, and 14 bases lay in between. The CDR3 runs 15 residues. The V gene's germline CDR1 is MNHEY and CDR2 SMNVEV (reference sequence). Details on this clonotype: Its target is not known.

This TCR was recovered from a man younger than 45 in good health. V is TRBV27 and J is TRBJ2-7; possibly TRBD1 or TRBD2 for D (5 bases each). Sequenced sample: blood. Written as DNA, the CDR3 is TGTGCCAGCAGTTTCGCCCGGGACGGTGCCTACGAGCAGTACTTC. Residues: CASSFARDGAYEQYF.